This T cell receptor beta chain was retrieved from a study of OX40 agonist ivuxolimab in advanced cancers. About the full investigation: The costimulatory receptor OX40 (CD134) was targeted by ivuxolimab, a fully human IgG2 agonistic monoclonal antibody. Of the approximately 54 patients in dose escalation, approximately 20 had hepatocellular carcinoma, approximately 15 had melanoma, 9 had renal cell carcinoma and 9 had head and neck cancer. A male proportion of roughly 80% and a mean age of around 60 years, ranging from 23 to 79, were recorded for the dose-escalation cohort. Intravenous ivuxolimab was administered to patients every 2 weeks at six dose levels: 0.01, 0.1, 0.3, 1.5, 3 and 10 mg/kg. Peripheral TCRbeta sequencing was intended to test whether TCR sequence diversity was altered and clonal T-cell expansion was caused by ivuxolimab. Partial responses occurred in three dose-escalation patients: two with cutaneous melanoma and one with hepatocellular carcinoma. Prior anti-PD-1, anti-PD-L1 or anti-CTLA-4 therapy was permitted, and approximately 40% of dose-escalation patients had received checkpoint inhibitors. The paper reports the monotherapy dose-escalation portion (N ≈ 52 patients) of the phase I ivuxolimab trial. Points the paper makes about the study in general: Antigen specificity was not determined for the clonally expanded peripheral T cells. In partial responders in the 0.1-3.0 mg/kg groups, normalized peripheral clonal expansion was found to be among the lowest, especially among CD8+ T cells. At doses from 0.1 to 3.0 mg/kg, clonal expansion was seen in both CD4+ and CD8+ blood T cells between baseline and week 6. Low levels of normalized T-cell clonal expansion were also shown by some nonresponding patients. After ivuxolimab, CD8+ T cells had more expanded clones than CD4+ T cells on average.

As to this clone: Its antigen target is currently unknown. Base qualities were left out, and no much larger clone turns up one base away.

Genomic DNA was isolated from the sorted cells so that the TCRbeta CDR3 region could be sequenced. The immunoSEQ Assay was used for sequencing of TCRbeta CDR3 regions. The table comes from immuneACCESS by way of TCRdb, which keeps in-frame sequences with V and J called. Part of the clones is missing from these tables; in studies checked, under half for an unresolved V gene and the rest for unknown reasons. This sample lists 60,000 to 85,000 clones; about 90% were detected once. 4% to 5% of the sample lies in the top ten. The trial excluded patients who had a history of autoimmune disease or who were on systemic immunosuppression. Peripheral blood for TCR sequencing was collected from all dose cohorts at baseline, on cycle 4 day 1, and on cycle 7 day 1. The samples were taken from a phase I, first-in-human, multicenter, open-label dose-escalation trial of ivuxolimab. Adults with locally advanced or metastatic melanoma, renal cell carcinoma, hepatocellular carcinoma or head and neck squamous cell carcinoma were enrolled in the trial. CD4+ and CD8+ T cells were sorted separately from peripheral blood before TCR sequencing.

The CDR3 runs 15 amino acids, cysteine and phenylalanine included. Kept here is only the CDR3 DNA, which spans 45 bases and is read in frame from base 1. V is cut by 1 base and J by 4 bases, and the space between the germline ends is 10 bases. From the germline V gene, CDR1 is SGHTA and CDR2 is FQGNSA. The sample in question was CD4+ or CD8+ T cells sorted from blood, obtained in a trial of the OX40 agonist ivuxolimab. The TCR originated in an adult with an advanced solid tumor such as melanoma, head and neck, liver or kidney cancer. The chain is made from TRBV7-2 and TRBJ1-4, and TRBD1 may be the D gene, going by 6 matching bases. The sequence in DNA is TGTGCCAGCAGCTTAGAGGGGGGTCTTAATGAAAAACTGTTTTTT. The encoded protein is CASSLEGGLNEKLFF.